This T cell receptor beta chain was obtained from a study of CD8 T cells in Susac syndrome. CDR1 is MNHNS and CDR2 is SASEGT in the germline V gene. V lost 3 bases and J lost 4, with 13 bases in between. This CDR3 comprises 15 residues. TEMRA cells underwent FACS enrichment and CD8+ and CD4+ T cells underwent negative isolation. When the RNA was reverse transcribed, random hexamers were used with an input of about 0.5 to 1 ug. From the immunoSEQ multiplex PCR reads, TCRdb called clonotypes with MiXCR, one entry per CDR3 protein. This table has approximately 120,000 distinct CDR3 sequences, about 90% appearing once.

The source of this sequence is a human donor with multiple sclerosis. V is TRBV6-1 and J is TRBJ1-5; possibly TRBD1 for D (5 bases). The sequenced material came from CD8+ T cells from PBMCs. The CDR3 DNA reads TGTGCCAGCAGTGAGCCTGGGACTGGAAATCAGCCCCAGCATTTT. It codes for CASSEPGTGNQPQHF.